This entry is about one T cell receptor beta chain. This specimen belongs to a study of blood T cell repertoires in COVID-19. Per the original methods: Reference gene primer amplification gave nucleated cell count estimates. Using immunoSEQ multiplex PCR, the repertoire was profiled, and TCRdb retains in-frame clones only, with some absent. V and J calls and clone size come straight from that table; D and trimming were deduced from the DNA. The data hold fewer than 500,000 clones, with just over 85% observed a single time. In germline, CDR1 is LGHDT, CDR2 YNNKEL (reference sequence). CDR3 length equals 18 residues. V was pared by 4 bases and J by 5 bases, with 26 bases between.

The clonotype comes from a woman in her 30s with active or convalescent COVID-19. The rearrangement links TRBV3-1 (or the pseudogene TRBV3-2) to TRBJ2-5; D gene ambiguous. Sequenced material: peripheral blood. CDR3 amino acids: CASSPSSRRGYPGETQYF. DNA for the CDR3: TGTGCCAGCAGCCCGTCCAGCCGGAGAGGTTACCCTGGGGAGACCCAGTACTTC.